This T cell receptor beta chain appears in the sequencing data of a study of long-term antiretroviral therapy in people with HIV. Trimming removed 1 base from V and 4 bases from J, with 5 bases in between. Germline loops: CDR1 MNHNY, CDR2 SVGAGI (reference sequence). The CDR3 runs to 13 residues. Sequencing relied on immunoSEQ assay v3.0, run at survey level. TCRdb's table, derived via immunoSEQ multiplex PCR, lists solely in-frame clones and lacks some. The sample consists of fewer than 40,000 clones, approximately 85% of them appearing once. Donors needed at least one pre-ART PBMC sample plus at least two post-ART samples.

This chain uses TRBV6-6 with TRBJ2-1; D not resolved. The clonotype comes from a woman between 50 and 59 years old with HIV. The sample consisted of unsorted PBMCs, taken 3.1 years after starting antiretroviral therapy. In DNA form, the CDR3 reads TGTGCCAGCAGTTACTTGCAGTACAATGAGCAGTTCTTC. It translates to CASSYLQYNEQFF.